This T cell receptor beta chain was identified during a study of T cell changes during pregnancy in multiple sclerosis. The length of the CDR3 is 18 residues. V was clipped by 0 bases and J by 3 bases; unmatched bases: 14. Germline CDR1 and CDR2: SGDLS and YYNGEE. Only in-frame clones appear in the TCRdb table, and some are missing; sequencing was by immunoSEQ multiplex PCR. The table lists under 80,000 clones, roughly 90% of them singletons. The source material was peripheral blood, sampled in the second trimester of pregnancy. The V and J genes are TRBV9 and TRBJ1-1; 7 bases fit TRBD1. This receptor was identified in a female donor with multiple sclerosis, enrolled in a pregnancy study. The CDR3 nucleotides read TGTGCCAGCAGCGTAGCCGGGGACAGCTCCTCCGGCGACACTGAAGCTTTCTTT. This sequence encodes CASSVAGDSSSGDTEAFF.